A single sample gave rise to the 5 T cell receptor beta chains below, sequenced in a study of T cell responses to AZD1222 COVID-19 vaccine. Only in-frame clones appear in the TCRdb table, and some are missing; sequencing was by immunoSEQ multiplex PCR. The profile shows 150,000 or so clones, 80% to 95% of them singletons. The sample was peripheral blood, taken on day 0 of AZD1222 vaccination. The source of these receptors is an adult in good health.

CDR3 residues: CASSLAGTDQPQHF. CDR3 sequence (DNA): TGTGCCAGCAGCTTAGCCGGGACAGATCAGCCCCAGCATTTT. This chain joins TRBV7-8 and TRBJ1-5, with 7 bases fitting TRBD1. V was pared by 0 bases and J by 5 bases, with 1 base of the junction left unmatched. Germline V gene sequence: CDR1 SGHVS, CDR2 FQNEAQ. The CDR3 sequence is 14 residues long.

J is TRBJ1-2 and V is TRBV28, with D unresolved. This CDR3 is 12 amino acids long. Trimming shortened V by 2 bases and J by 8 bases, and 9 bases separated the two germline ends. Per germline, CDR1 MDHEN and CDR2 SYDVKM. CDR3 loop: CASSLSWGGYTF. CDR3 nucleotides: TGTGCCAGCAGTTTAAGCTGGGGAGGCTACACCTTC.

The chain is built from TRBV28 and TRBJ2-3, with D hard to call. With 2 bases removed from V and 3 bases from J, the gap between germline ends came to 3 bases. CDR3 length equals 12 residues. Germline-derived CDR1 and CDR2 are MDHEN and SYDVKM. The CDR3 coding sequence is TGTGCCAGCAGTTTAGCGACAGATACGCAGTATTTT. Protein product: CASSLATDTQYF.

This chain links TRBV29-1 with TRBJ2-1; 14 bases fit TRBD2. Germline V gene lookup returns CDR1 SQVTM and CDR2 ANQGSEA. V shed 5 bases and J 7 bases; nucleotides not matched to a gene: 10. The CDR3 is 16 amino acids. CDR3 sequence reads: CSVIFPTSGRGNEQFF. The DNA of the CDR3 is TGCAGCGTTATATTTCCGACTAGCGGGAGGGGGAATGAGCAGTTCTTC.

The chain joins TRBV7-2 to TRBJ1-2; unclear D gene. Germline CDR1 SGHTA, CDR2 FQGNSA. The CDR3 extends over 12 amino acids. Trimming took off 5 bases at V and 3 bases at J, with 7 bases between the two ends. CDR3: CASSRLDYGYTF. In DNA, the CDR3 is TGTGCCAGCAGCAGGCTTGACTATGGCTACACCTTC.